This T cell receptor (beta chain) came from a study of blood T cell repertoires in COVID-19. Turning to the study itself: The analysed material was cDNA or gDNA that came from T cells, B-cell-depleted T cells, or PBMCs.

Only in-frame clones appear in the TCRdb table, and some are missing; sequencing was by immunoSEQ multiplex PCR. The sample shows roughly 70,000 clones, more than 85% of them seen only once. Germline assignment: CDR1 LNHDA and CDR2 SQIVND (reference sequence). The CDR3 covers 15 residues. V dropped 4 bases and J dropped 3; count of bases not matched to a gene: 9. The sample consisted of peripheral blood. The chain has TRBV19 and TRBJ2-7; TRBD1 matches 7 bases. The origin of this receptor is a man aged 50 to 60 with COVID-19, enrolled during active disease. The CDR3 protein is CASSTSRDRCYEQYV. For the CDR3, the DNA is TGTGCCAGTAGTACCTCCCGGGACAGATGCTACGAGCAGTACGTC.